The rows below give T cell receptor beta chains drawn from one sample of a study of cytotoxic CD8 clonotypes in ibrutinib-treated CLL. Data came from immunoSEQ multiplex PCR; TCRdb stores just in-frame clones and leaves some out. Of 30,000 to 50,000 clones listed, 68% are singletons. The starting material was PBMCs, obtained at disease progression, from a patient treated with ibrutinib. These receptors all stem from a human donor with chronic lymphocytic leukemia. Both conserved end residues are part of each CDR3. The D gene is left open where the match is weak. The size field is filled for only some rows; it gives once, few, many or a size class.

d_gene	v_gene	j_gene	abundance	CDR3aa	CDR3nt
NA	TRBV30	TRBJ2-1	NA	CACQESSYNEQFF	TGTGCCTGCCAGGAGAGCTCCTACAATGAGCAGTTCTTC
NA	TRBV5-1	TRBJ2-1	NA	CASSPSASSYNEQFF	TGCGCCAGCAGCCCTTCCGCCAGCTCCTACAATGAGCAGTTCTTC
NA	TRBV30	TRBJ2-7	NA	CAWRTVKYEQYF	TGTGCCTGGAGGACAGTTAAATACGAGCAGTACTTC
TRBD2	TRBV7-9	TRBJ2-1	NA	CASSRGLAGYNEQFF	TGTGCCAGCAGCCGAGGACTAGCGGGCTACAATGAGCAGTTCTTC
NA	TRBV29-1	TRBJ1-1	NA	CSVRSGGAEAFF	TGCAGCGTTCGTAGCGGTGGGGCTGAAGCTTTCTTT
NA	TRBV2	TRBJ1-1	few	CASKVSPGEAFF	TGTGCCAGCAAAGTTAGTCCGGGCGAAGCTTTCTTT
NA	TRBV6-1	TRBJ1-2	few	CASRTAGDYGYTF	TGTGCCAGCCGTACCGCAGGGGACTATGGCTACACCTTC
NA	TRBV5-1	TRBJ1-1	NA	CASSLVQGNTEAFF	TGCGCCAGCAGCTTGGTTCAAGGCAACACTGAAGCTTTCTTT
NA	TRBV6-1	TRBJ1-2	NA	CASSEGFGEEYGYGYTF	TGTGCCAGCAGTGAGGGGTTCGGCGAGGAATACGGCTATGGCTACACCTTC
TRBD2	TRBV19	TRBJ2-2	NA	CASSVGTSGRGGGTGELFF	TGTGCCAGTAGTGTGGGGACTAGCGGGAGGGGTGGAGGCACCGGGGAGCTGTTTTTT
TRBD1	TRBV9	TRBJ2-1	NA	CASSPLGQGAYNEQFF	TGTGCCAGCAGCCCTTTAGGACAGGGGGCGTACAATGAGCAGTTCTTC
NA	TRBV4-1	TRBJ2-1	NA	CASSQGNKEPNEQFF	TGCGCCAGCAGCCAAGGAAATAAGGAACCCAATGAGCAGTTCTTC
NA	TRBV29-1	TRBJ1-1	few	CSAPTEGGGLTEAFF	TGCAGCGCTCCGACTGAGGGCGGGGGACTCACTGAAGCTTTCTTT
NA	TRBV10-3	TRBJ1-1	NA	CAIMAGGGASNTEAFF	TGTGCCATCATGGCCGGGGGAGGGGCGAGTAACACTGAAGCTTTCTTT
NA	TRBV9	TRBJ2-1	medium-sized	CASSPRGLYNEQFF	TGTGCCAGCAGTCCGAGAGGACTCTACAATGAGCAGTTCTTC
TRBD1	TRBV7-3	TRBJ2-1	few	CASSYETGFPYNEQFF	TGTGCCAGCAGCTACGAGACAGGGTTTCCCTACAATGAGCAGTTCTTC
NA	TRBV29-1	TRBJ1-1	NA	CSASSWGTEAFF	TGCAGCGCCAGCTCCTGGGGGACTGAAGCTTTCTTT
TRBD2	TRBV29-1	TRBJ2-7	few	CSVGASGAYEQYF	TGCAGCGTTGGGGCTAGCGGTGCCTACGAGCAGTACTTC
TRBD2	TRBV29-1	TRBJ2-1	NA	CSVVELAGYGGLYNEQFF	TGCAGCGTTGTTGAACTAGCGGGATATGGTGGGCTCTACAATGAGCAGTTCTTC
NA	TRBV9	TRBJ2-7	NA	CASSVSDYGEQYF	TGTGCCAGCAGCGTTTCCGACTACGGCGAGCAGTACTTC
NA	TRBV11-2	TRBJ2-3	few	CASRTRADTQYF	TGTGCCAGCAGGACTAGGGCAGATACGCAGTATTTT
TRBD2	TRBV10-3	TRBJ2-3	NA	CAISVTSVLPDTQYF	TGTGCCATCAGTGTGACTAGCGTCCTCCCAGATACGCAGTATTTT
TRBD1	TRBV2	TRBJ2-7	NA	CASSEGTGLHEQYF	TGTGCCAGCAGTGAAGGGACAGGGCTACACGAGCAGTACTTC
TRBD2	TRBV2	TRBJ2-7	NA	CASSEGTSGRRRQYF	TGTGCCAGCAGTGAAGGCACTAGCGGGAGGAGGCGGCAGTACTTC
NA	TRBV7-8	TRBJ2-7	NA	CASSGVFEQYF	TGTGCCAGCAGCGGGGTCTTCGAGCAGTACTTC
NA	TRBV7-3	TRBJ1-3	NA	CASSLAGSGNTIYF	TGTGCCAGCAGCCTCGCAGGGTCCGGAAACACCATATATTTT
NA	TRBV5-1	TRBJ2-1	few	CASRRAEEYNEQFF	TGCGCCAGCAGGCGGGCTGAGGAGTACAATGAGCAGTTCTTC
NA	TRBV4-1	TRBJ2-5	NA	CASSQAEDETQYF	TGCGCCAGCAGCCAAGCTGAGGATGAGACCCAGTACTTC
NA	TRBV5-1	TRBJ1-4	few	CASSPAEDANEKLFF	TGCGCCAGCAGCCCCGCGGAGGACGCTAATGAAAAACTGTTTTTT
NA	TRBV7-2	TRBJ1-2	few	CASSHGVYGCTF	TGTGCCAGCAGCCACGGGGTCTATGGCTGCACCTTC
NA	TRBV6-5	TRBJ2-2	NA	CATKRTGLNTGELFF	TGTGCCACCAAACGCACGGGACTGAACACCGGGGAGCTGTTTTTT
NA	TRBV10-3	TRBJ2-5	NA	CATRTAQEETQYF	TGTGCCACAAGGACAGCACAGGAAGAGACCCAGTACTTC
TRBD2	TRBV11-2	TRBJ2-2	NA	CASSSLAGGIGELFF	TGTGCCAGCAGCTCCTTAGCGGGAGGGATCGGGGAGCTGTTTTTT
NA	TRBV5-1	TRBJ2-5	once	CASSLLETQYF	TGCGCCAGCAGCTTGCTGGAGACCCAGTACTTC
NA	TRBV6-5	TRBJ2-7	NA	CASSYDLNYEQYF	TGTGCCAGCAGTTACGACCTCAACTACGAGCAGTACTTC
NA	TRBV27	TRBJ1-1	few	CASSSGFGRGGTEAFF	TGTGCCAGCAGTTCTGGTTTTGGTAGGGGAGGCACTGAAGCTTTCTTT
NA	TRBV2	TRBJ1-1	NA	CASSVQGNTEAFF	TGTGCCAGCAGTGTACAGGGGAACACTGAAGCTTTCTTT
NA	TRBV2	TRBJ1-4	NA	CASSESAGGEKLFF	TGTGCCAGCAGTGAGTCGGCCGGTGGTGAAAAACTGTTTTTT
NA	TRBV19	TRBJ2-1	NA	CASSIRVNNEQFF	TGTGCCAGTAGTATTAGAGTGAACAATGAGCAGTTCTTC
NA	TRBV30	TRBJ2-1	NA	CAWSVLAYNEQFF	TGTGCCTGGAGTGTACTTGCTTACAATGAGCAGTTCTTC
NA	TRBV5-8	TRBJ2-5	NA	CASRALRLRRTQETQYF	TGTGCCAGCAGGGCTCTGAGGTTGCGTCGGACTCAAGAGACCCAGTACTTC
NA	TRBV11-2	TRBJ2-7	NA	CASSLLRRTYEQYF	TGTGCCAGCAGCTTATTGCGGAGGACCTACGAGCAGTACTTC
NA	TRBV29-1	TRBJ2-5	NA	CSVEGGQGEDAQYF	TGCAGCGTTGAAGGAGGTCAGGGAGAAGACGCCCAGTACTTC
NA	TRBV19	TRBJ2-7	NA	CASSISEFPHEQYF	TGTGCCAGTAGTATATCAGAGTTCCCGCACGAGCAGTACTTC
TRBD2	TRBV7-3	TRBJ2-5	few	CASSFREGETQYF	TGTGCCAGCAGCTTTAGGGAGGGGGAGACCCAGTACTTC
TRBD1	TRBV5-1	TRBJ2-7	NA	CASSLARQGGTEQYF	TGCGCCAGCAGCTTGGCTCGCCAAGGGGGCACCGAGCAGTACTTC
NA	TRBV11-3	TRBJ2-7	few	CASSLTETSYEQYF	TGTGCCAGCAGCCTGACTGAAACCTCCTACGAGCAGTACTTC